Below are 8 T cell receptor beta chains sequenced from a single sample in a study of OX40 agonist ivuxolimab in advanced cancers. Method: immunoSEQ multiplex PCR; TCRdb's copy keeps in-frame clones and lacks some. The table includes approximately 84,000 clones, approximately 80% detected once. Specimen: CD4+ or CD8+ T cells sorted from blood, collected in a trial of the OX40 agonist ivuxolimab. Receptors were obtained from an adult with an advanced solid tumor such as melanoma, head and neck, liver or kidney cancer.

The chain links TRBV4-2 to TRBJ2-3; either TRBD1 or TRBD2 may supply D (6 bases each). CDR1 and CDR2 (germline): LGHNA, YNFKEQ. V lost 2 bases to trimming and J lost 6 bases, with 15 bases between them. The length of the CDR3 is 15 residues. The CDR3 spells CASSQNNLGGDTQYF. The CDR3 DNA is TGTGCCAGCAGCCAAAACAATTTAGGGGGGGATACGCAGTATTTT.

This chain joins TRBV4-3 and TRBJ2-7; 7 bases are shared with TRBD1. The V gene's germline CDR1 is LGHNA and CDR2 YSLEER. The J segment lost 0 bases and the V segment lost 0 bases, leaving 8 bases of the junction unmatched. The CDR3 consists of 17 residues. The chain's CDR3 is CASSQDMVGTDSYEQYF. The CDR3 region has the DNA TGCGCCAGCAGCCAAGATATGGTCGGGACAGACTCCTACGAGCAGTACTTC.

This clone has just one count. The rearrangement uses TRBV28 and TRBJ1-4, with D unclear. Germline CDR1 is MDHEN and CDR2 is SYDVKM. The CDR3 contains 15 residues. Trimming took 4 bases from V and 8 from J, leaving 17 bases between them. The CDR3 reads CASSSPGSLREKLFF. The DNA of the CDR3 is TGTGCCAGCAGTTCTCCGGGATCCCTGAGGGAAAAACTGTTTTTT.

This clone was seen a few times. This chain links TRBV18 with TRBJ1-2; D gene uncertain. The length of the CDR3 is 13 residues. V was shortened by 1 base and J by 7 bases, with 10 bases between the two germline ends. The germline V gene encodes CDR1 KGHSH and CDR2 LQKENI. This chain's CDR3 is CASSPRGNSGYTF. The CDR3 DNA sequence: TGTGCCAGCTCACCACGTGGGAATAGTGGCTACACCTTC. The complete variable domain, with remaining parts taken from reference TRBV18 and TRBJ1-2, reads NAGVMQNPRHLVRRRGQEARLRCSPMKGHSHVYWYRQLPEEGLKFMVYLQKENIIDESGMPKERFSAEFPKEGPSILRIQQVVRGDSAAYFCASSPRGNSGYTFGSGTRLTVV.

CDR3 sequence (DNA): TGTGCCAGCAGTAGGACAGGGACGCTCTATGGCTACACCTTC. Translation gives CASSRTGTLYGYTF. The chain uses TRBV27 and TRBJ1-2, with 8 bases matching TRBD1. V was clipped by 5 bases and J by 4 bases; unmatched bases: 6. In germline, CDR1 is MNHEY, CDR2 SMNVEV (reference sequence). CDR3 size: 14 residues.

The chain couples TRBV29-1 to TRBJ2-7; TRBD2 is a possible D gene (5 bases). CDR1 is SQVTM, CDR2 ANQGSEA, per germline. Trimming took 4 bases from V and 6 from J, leaving 16 bases between them. CDR3 size: 13 residues. CDR3 nucleotides: TGCAGCGTTGCGGTAGGGAGTTATGGCGAGCAGTACTTC. This sequence encodes CSVAVGSYGEQYF.

The rearrangement links TRBV29-1 to TRBJ2-3; D ambiguous. Trimming pared 2 bases from V and 4 bases from J, leaving 13 bases between. Germline CDR1 SQVTM, CDR2 ANQGSEA. This CDR3 region has 14 residues. CDR3: CSVERVSTADTQYF. The CDR3 DNA reads as TGCAGCGTTGAAAGGGTTTCCACAGCAGATACGCAGTATTTT.

The chain links TRBV5-1 to TRBJ2-7; perhaps TRBD1 as D (6 bases). Trimming removed 0 bases at V and 2 bases at J, with 21 bases between. Germline V gene sequence: CDR1 SGHRS, CDR2 YFSETQ. The CDR3 has 18 amino acids. The CDR3 protein is CASSLGPSGDLLTYEQYV. CDR3 in DNA: TGCGCCAGCAGCTTGGGCCCTTCAGGGGACCTTCTCACCTACGAGCAGTACGTC.